Detailed here is one T cell receptor (beta chain). Its antigen is not known. Both about-4-week and about-12-week second-dose recipients were combined. Generated by immunoSEQ multiplex PCR, the TCRdb table keeps only in-frame clones and is missing some. The table records around 270,000 clones, 94% of them present only once. V lost 4 bases to trimming and J lost 8 bases; unmatched junction nucleotides: 7. The CDR3 loop spans 14 amino acids. Germline V lookup: CDR1 SGHAT, CDR2 FQNNGV. This sample was included in a study of T cell responses to AZD1222 COVID-19 vaccine. Notes on the study in general: Per reports, nearly half of all spike-specific TCRs target regions that are unmutated in variants. Clonal diversity was possibly underestimated, and the donors were mostly white British, with more females. Compared with day 0, the breadth and depth of the Spike-specific TCR repertoire rose significantly after two doses of AZD1222.

The chain employs TRBV11-2 and TRBJ2-4; 8 bases agree with TRBD1. This material consisted of peripheral blood, taken 28 days after the second AZD1222 dose. This sequence originates from an adult who received the AZD1222 COVID-19 vaccine. The CDR3 sequence: CASSSRQGKDIQYF. Here the CDR3 DNA reads TGTGCCAGCAGCTCACGACAGGGGAAGGACATTCAGTACTTC.